These 17 T cell receptor beta chains originate from one sample sequenced in a study of T cell repertoires in cytomegalovirus infection. TCRdb re-derived calls from the reads in MiXCR, one entry per CDR3 protein. Of 250,000 or so distinct CDR3 sequences listed, approximately 10% are singletons. The source material was PBMCs. These receptors came from a human donor in good health (CMV status not recorded). Some clones in this sample may be carry-over from other donors' samples.

This clonotype has only a few counts. The chain recombines TRBV20-1 with TRBJ2-2; TRBD1 is a possible D gene (6 bases). The length of the CDR3 is 15 residues. V lost 0 bases, J lost 0 bases, and 8 bases lay in between. Germline V gene sequence: CDR1 DFQATT, CDR2 SNEGSKA (reference sequence). The CDR3 spells CSARDHRANTGELFF. CDR3 nucleotide sequence: TGCAGTGCTAGAGATCACAGGGCGAACACCGGGGAGCTGTTTTTT.

This clonotype was seen at least ten times. This chain uses TRBV7-2 with TRBJ2-1; weak D call: TRBD1 (5 bases). The germline V and J ends were trimmed by 2 bases and 10 bases, with 12 bases remaining between them. The V gene's germline CDR1 is SGHTA and CDR2 FQGNSA. The CDR3 runs 13 residues. DNA of the CDR3: TGTGCCAGCAGCTTAACTCTACACAGGGAGCAGTTCTTC. This codes for CASSLTLHREQFF.

This clonotype was observed at least ten times. The V and J genes are TRBV10-3 and TRBJ2-1, with 7 bases aligning to TRBD2. Germline V gene sequence: CDR1 ENHRY, CDR2 SYGVKD. CDR3 size: 15 residues. V was clipped by 6 bases and J by 2 bases; unmatched bases: 7. CDR3 nucleotide sequence: TGTGCCATCAGAGCTAGCGGAGGGACCTACAATGAGCAGTTCTTC. This gives the protein CAIRASGGTYNEQFF.

This clonotype appeared many times. The rearrangement links TRBV30 to TRBJ1-6, with D unresolved. V dropped 7 bases and J dropped 9 bases, with 16 bases sitting between them. CDR1 GTSNPN and CDR2 SVGIG come from the germline V gene (reference sequence). The CDR3 loop spans 13 amino acids. CDR3 in DNA: TGTGCCTACCGGGGATCAACGGGTTCACCCCTCCACTTT. Residues: CAYRGSTGSPLHF.

A few counts support this clonotype. CDR3 sequence: CASAGLAVGYEQYF. CDR3 sequence (DNA): TGTGCCAGCGCGGGACTAGCGGTTGGCTACGAGCAGTACTTC. V usage is TRBV6-2 or TRBV6-3 and J usage is TRBJ2-7; the match to TRBD2 covers 11 bases. Germline CDR1 and CDR2: MNHEY and SVGEGT. J was trimmed by 3 bases and V by 8 bases; bases with no gene match: 6. CDR3 size: 14 residues.

This clonotype came up many times. The chain recombines TRBV20-1 with TRBJ1-6; D possibly corresponds to TRBD1 (5 bases). V was clipped by 1 base and J by 7 bases, with 11 bases between them. The CDR3 contains 14 residues. Germline V gives CDR1 DFQATT, CDR2 SNEGSKA (reference sequence). The CDR3 is CSARVVGGNSPLHF. CDR3 DNA: TGCAGTGCTAGAGTGGTTGGGGGAAATTCACCCCTCCACTTT.

Here the CDR3 DNA reads TGTGCCAGCAGTTACCAGGGGCGCCCGGAGACCCAGTACTTC. This encodes CASSYQGRPETQYF. The rearrangement uses TRBV7-2 and TRBJ2-5; perhaps TRBD1 as D (6 bases). The V gene's germline CDR1 is SGHTA and CDR2 FQGNSA. CDR3 length: 14 amino acids. Deletions cut 6 bases from V and 5 bases from J, with 16 bases between.

This clonotype was detected ten times or more. The chain couples TRBV20-1 to TRBJ1-4; D is unclear. Germline V gives CDR1 DFQATT, CDR2 SNEGSKA (reference sequence). Trimming cost V 3 bases and J 2 bases, with 10 bases left between them. The CDR3 spans 14 residues. The CDR3 loop reads CSASRPDTNEKLFF. Written as DNA, the CDR3 is TGCAGTGCTAGCCGTCCGGATACTAATGAAAAACTGTTTTTT.

This clonotype was observed a few times. The V gene is TRBV6-1, the J gene TRBJ1-1; 7 bases line up with TRBD1. V was clipped by 4 bases and J by 5 bases; unmatched bases: 10. In germline, CDR1 is MNHNS, CDR2 SASEGT. This CDR3 region has 15 residues. The DNA of the CDR3 is TGTGCCAGCAGTGGCAGGAAGACAGGGTCTACTGAAGCTTTCTTT. Translation: CASSGRKTGSTEAFF.

This clonotype appeared a few times. The rearrangement uses TRBV7-9 and TRBJ1-1; TRBD1 matches 10 bases. The CDR3 has 16 amino acids. The J segment lost 1 base and the V segment lost 5 bases, leaving 7 bases of the junction unmatched. CDR1 SEHNR and CDR2 FQNEAQ come from the germline V gene (reference sequence). The CDR3 reads CASSQVTGGANTEAFF. CDR3 in DNA: TGTGCCAGCAGCCAAGTGACAGGGGGCGCGAACACTGAAGCTTTCTTT.

The chain carries TRBV6-2 or TRBV6-3 and TRBJ1-1, with no clear D. The V gene's germline CDR1 is MNHEY and CDR2 SVGEGT. The V end was cut by 2 bases, the J end by 5 bases, with 12 bases between. The CDR3 length is 14 residues. In DNA form, the CDR3 reads TGTGCCAGCAGTTACCCCCAGCAGCGGACTGAAGCTTTCTTT. Translating gives CASSYPQQRTEAFF.

The V call is TRBV7-9, the J call TRBJ2-5, with 9 bases matching TRBD1. Trimming removed 5 bases from V and 5 bases from J; junction bases left unmatched: 9. This CDR3 contains 15 residues. Germline V gene lookup returns CDR1 SEHNR and CDR2 FQNEAQ (reference sequence). The CDR3 here is CASSLRQGEWETQYF. DNA of the CDR3: TGTGCCAGCAGCCTACGACAGGGGGAATGGGAGACCCAGTACTTC.

This clonotype was detected ten times or more. The chain is built from TRBV7-8 and TRBJ2-2, with D possibly being TRBD1 (5 bases). This CDR3 contains 14 residues. Trimming stripped 3 bases from V and 4 bases from J, with 9 bases between. Germline V gene sequence: CDR1 SGHVS, CDR2 FQNEAQ. This CDR3 is CASSFRQITGELFF. The DNA of the CDR3 is TGTGCCAGCAGCTTTAGACAGATCACCGGGGAGCTGTTTTTT.

This clonotype occurred many times. The chain uses TRBV7-2 and TRBJ2-4; D uncertain. The CDR3 length is 12 residues. The V and J ends lost 3 bases and 4 bases respectively, with 4 bases between them. In germline, CDR1 is SGHTA, CDR2 FQGNSA. This chain's CDR3 is CASSLGKNIQYF. The CDR3 DNA sequence: TGTGCCAGCAGCTTGGGGAAAAACATTCAGTACTTC.

The J gene is TRBJ1-6, the V gene TRBV4-3, with TRBD1 matching over 8 bases. After removal of 4 bases from V and 14 bases from J, the junction contained 10 bases not matched to a gene. The CDR3 spans 14 residues. The germline V gene encodes CDR1 LGHNA and CDR2 YSLEER. The CDR3 protein is CASSRDRLLGALHF. The CDR3 DNA follows: TGCGCCAGCAGCCGGGACAGGCTACTTGGGGCCCTCCACTTT.

This clonotype has ten or more counts. The chain recombines TRBV7-9 with TRBJ2-7, with 7 nucleotides matching TRBD2. The CDR3 is 13 amino acids. Germline V gene sequence: CDR1 SEHNR, CDR2 FQNEAQ (reference sequence). Trimming took 5 bases from V and 2 from J; bases not matched to a gene: 3. Here the CDR3 reads CASSPRGAYEQYF. CDR3 coding DNA: TGTGCCAGCAGCCCTCGGGGGGCCTACGAGCAGTACTTC.

In this sample, this clonotype turned up many times. The rearrangement uses TRBV7-2 and TRBJ2-3; D unclear. Trimming removed 5 bases from V and 0 bases from J, with 12 bases in between. The germline gives CDR1 SGHTA, CDR2 FQGNSA. This CDR3 has 15 residues. DNA for the CDR3: TGTGCCAGCAGCCCCCAGAGCGTTAGCACAGATACGCAGTATTTT. Encoded protein: CASSPQSVSTDTQYF.